This passage covers 22 T cell receptor beta chains from one sample sequenced in a study of blood T cells in healthy people across ages. Alongside a J-beta primer mix, a sample-barcoded 5' primer served in a second PCR lasting roughly 6 to 11 cycles. Using its own MiXCR run on the 5' RACE reads, TCRdb lists one record per CDR3 protein. The profile shows roughly 1.6 million distinct CDR3 sequences, around 35% of them singletons. The sequenced sample was blood. These receptors were collected from a woman in her twenties or thirties in good health.

This chain connects TRBV7-3 to TRBJ2-1, with 11 bases that match TRBD2. The ends lost 3 bases at V and 7 bases at J; junction bases unmatched: 2. The CDR3 runs 14 residues. Germline V gene data show CDR1 as SGHTA and CDR2 as FQGTGA. The CDR3 sequence is CASSFSGGGNEQFF. The CDR3, as DNA: TGTGCCAGCAGCTTTAGCGGGGGGGGGAATGAGCAGTTCTTC.

This clonotype turned up a few times. The chain carries TRBV7-9 and TRBJ2-7, with D tentatively TRBD1 or TRBD2 (7 bases each). The V and J ends lost 5 bases and 2 bases respectively, with 22 bases between them. The CDR3 loop spans 17 amino acids. The germline V gene has CDR1 SEHNR and CDR2 FQNEAQ (reference sequence). The DNA of the CDR3 is TGTGCCAGCAGCCCCCGAGCAGGGGGGGGTCTTGCCTACGAGCAGTACTTC. Translation gives CASSPRAGGGLAYEQYF.

In its sample, this clonotype was seen once. The gene calls are TRBV12-3 or TRBV12-4 and TRBJ2-7; 9 nucleotides agree with TRBD2. The CDR3 totals 15 residues. The J segment lost 6 bases and the V segment lost 2 bases, leaving 8 bases of the junction unmatched. The CDR3 sequence is CASSLNAGGSGEQYF. The CDR3 DNA follows: TGTGCCAGCAGTTTAAACGCGGGAGGGTCGGGCGAGCAGTACTTC.

Points on this clonotype: It may be a read error: a sequence one base away is much more abundant. The rearrangement uses TRBV12-3 or TRBV12-4 and TRBJ2-7, with D possibly TRBD2 on 7 matching bases. This CDR3 is built from 15 residues. Trimming removed 3 bases from V and 7 bases from J, with 19 bases in between. The CDR3 sequence: CASSLAGASGNEQYF. CDR3 in DNA: TGTGCCAGCAGTTTGGCGGGGGCGTCGGGCAATGAGCAGTACTTC.

The rearrangement joins TRBV20-1 to TRBJ2-7; 10 bases agree with TRBD1. The ends lost 2 bases at V and 3 bases at J; junction bases unmatched: 10. Per germline, CDR1 DFQATT and CDR2 SNEGSKA (reference sequence). The CDR3 runs 16 residues. CDR3 DNA sequence: TGCAGTGCTAGAACCGGGACAGGGGCCAACATCTACGAGCAGTACTTC. This translates into CSARTGTGANIYEQYF.

In its sample, this clonotype was seen a few times. The chain uses TRBV12-3 or TRBV12-4 and TRBJ2-7; no clear D. The CDR3 totals 13 residues. V was cut by 2 bases and J by 6 bases, with 11 bases left in between. CDR3 in amino acids: CASSLPYSGEQYF. The CDR3 DNA follows: TGTGCCAGCAGTTTACCGTACAGTGGCGAGCAGTACTTC.

A remark on this clonotype: Mismatch with germline at one junction end may stem from a read error. Here the CDR3 DNA reads TGTGCCAGCACCCCTAGCGGGAGTAGGGCAGATGCGCAGTATTTT. Residues: CASTPSGSRADAQYF. The chain combines TRBV12-3 or TRBV12-4 with TRBJ2-3; the match to TRBD2 covers 10 bases. CDR3 length equals 15 residues.

There are a few counts of this clonotype. This rearrangement joins TRBV6-1 to TRBJ2-5; D ambiguous. CDR3 size: 12 residues. Between the trimmed V and J ends, which lost 6 bases and 9 bases, there was a span of 14 bases. CDR1 is MNHNS and CDR2 is SASEGT in the germline V gene. The CDR3 nucleotides are TGTGCCAGCAGCCGTATAGCAGAAGCCCAGTACTTC. Translated, it gives CASSRIAEAQYF.

The V and J genes are TRBV24-1 and TRBJ2-3, with 8 bases matching TRBD1. Germline lookup yields CDR1 KGHDR and CDR2 SFDVKD. V trimming: 4 bases; J trimming: 4 bases; junction bases outside the gene matches: 9. The CDR3 spans 16 residues. CDR3 sequence (DNA): TGTGCCACCAGTGACCACGGACAGGGTTGGGCAGATACGCAGTATTTT. It specifies CATSDHGQGWADTQYF.

The chain joins TRBV20-1 to TRBJ1-2; D remains unclear. In germline, CDR1 is DFQATT, CDR2 SNEGSKA (reference sequence). This CDR3 spans 14 amino acids. The V end was cut by 6 bases, the J end by 0 bases, with 14 bases between. The CDR3 nucleotides read TGCAGTGCCAAACCCCGGGAGCCTAACTATGGCTACACCTTC. Translation: CSAKPREPNYGYTF.

V is TRBV27 and J is TRBJ1-2; unclear D gene. The ends were cut back, 0 bases at V and 1 base at J, with 15 bases in the middle. The CDR3 runs to 17 residues. The germline CDR1 and CDR2 sequences are MNHEY and SMNVEV (reference sequence). The CDR3 loop is CASSLSSIGLFNYGYTF. CDR3 nucleotides: TGTGCCAGCAGTTTATCGTCTATTGGGTTATTTAACTATGGCTACACCTTC.

This clonotype was observed a handful of times. This may stem from a read error, because a much larger clone lies one nucleotide away. The genes are TRBV9 and TRBJ1-1; no definite D call. CDR3 size: 15 residues. Looked up from germline, CDR1 is SGDLS and CDR2 is YYNGEE. Trimming shortened V by 3 bases and J by 4 bases, and 16 bases separated the two germline ends. CDR3 protein: CASSASWGGSTEAFF. In nucleotides, the CDR3 is TGTGCCAGCAGCGCGAGTTGGGGAGGGAGCACTGAAGCTTTCTTT.

This clonotype was seen only a few times. This chain connects TRBV10-3 to TRBJ2-1, with D possibly called TRBD1 or TRBD2 (5 bases each). Trimming pared 6 bases from V and 10 bases from J, leaving 13 bases between. CDR1 and CDR2 from the germline V gene are ENHRY and SYGVKD. This CDR3 comprises 12 residues. In DNA, the CDR3 is TGTGCCATCAGCGGGGACCCCGCGGAGCAGTTCTTC. Translation: CAISGDPAEQFF.

This chain links TRBV10-1 with TRBJ2-7; TRBD1 or TRBD2 may be the D gene (6 bases each). The CDR3 is 16 residues long. V was trimmed by 2 bases and J by 3 bases, leaving 17 bases between them. CDR1 and CDR2 (germline): WNHNN, SYGVQD (reference sequence). CDR3 coding DNA: TGCGCCAGCAGTGAGGGGGGGCCGAGGGGCCTCTACGAGCAGTACTTC. Protein sequence: CASSEGGPRGLYEQYF.

The chain has TRBV12-3 or TRBV12-4 and TRBJ1-2; D is unclear. V was cut by 8 bases and J by 7 bases, with 17 bases left in between. The CDR3 is 13 residues long. This CDR3 is CASDAPGLGGYTF. CDR3 sequence (DNA): TGTGCCAGCGATGCTCCAGGCCTCGGTGGCTACACCTTC.

This clonotype was seen more than once but under ten times. The chain joins TRBV9 to TRBJ2-1, with D perhaps assigned TRBD1 or TRBD2 (5 bases each). CDR3 length equals 15 residues. Trimming stripped 3 bases from V and 7 bases from J, with 17 bases between. The germline V gene encodes CDR1 SGDLS and CDR2 YYNGEE. The CDR3 nucleotides read TGTGCCAGCAGCGAGGAGAGGGGTAGTGGGAATGAGCAGTTCTTC. The encoded protein is CASSEERGSGNEQFF.

This clonotype was counted a few times. The chain links TRBV10-3 to TRBJ1-4, with no clear D. Germline assignment: CDR1 ENHRY and CDR2 SYGVKD. The CDR3 runs to 15 residues. V gave up 5 bases and J gave up 8 bases, with 18 bases separating them. This CDR3 reads CAISNDNDRGEKLFF. CDR3 coding DNA: TGTGCCATCAGTAACGACAACGATCGTGGGGAAAAACTGTTTTTT.

The chain combines TRBV30 with TRBJ2-5; 7 bases align to TRBD2. The V gene's germline CDR1 is GTSNPN and CDR2 SVGIG (reference sequence). The length of the CDR3 is 15 residues. The junction had 9 bases not matched to a gene; V was cut back by 0 bases and J by 5 bases. CDR3 loop: CAWSVGAGLGETQYF. CDR3 sequence (DNA): TGTGCCTGGAGTGTAGGAGCGGGACTGGGGGAGACCCAGTACTTC.

J is TRBJ2-1 and V is TRBV2; D remains unclear. Germline V gene lookup returns CDR1 SNHLY and CDR2 FYNNEI. V lost 7 bases, J lost 2 bases, and 12 bases lay in between. The CDR3 has 14 residues. CDR3 loop: CASNVGDTYNEQFF. In DNA, the CDR3 is TGTGCCAGCAATGTGGGTGATACCTACAATGAGCAGTTCTTC.

The rearrangement joins TRBV4-1 to TRBJ2-7; a weak D match, TRBD1 (5 bases). V was trimmed by 5 bases and J by 4 bases, leaving 18 bases between them. This CDR3 spans 15 amino acids. Germline loops: CDR1 MGHRA, CDR2 YSYEKL. CDR3 DNA sequence: TGCGCCAGCAGCATCACAACTGGGGCAGTTTACGAGCAGTACTTC. This gives the protein CASSITTGAVYEQYF.

This clonotype was seen ten or more times. V and J are TRBV7-3 and TRBJ2-3; a possible D gene is TRBD2 (6 bases). CDR3 length: 12 amino acids. Germline-derived CDR1 and CDR2 are SGHTA and FQGTGA. V was clipped by 4 bases and J by 9 bases, with 11 bases between them. CDR3 amino acids: CASSSTEGTQYF. DNA of the CDR3: TGTGCCAGCAGCTCTACGGAGGGAACGCAGTATTTT.

The genes are TRBV3-1 and TRBJ2-5; 9 bases line up with TRBD2. Near its end, the DNA agrees better with TRBJ2-7, so the J call may be wrong. Germline V gives CDR1 LGHDT, CDR2 YNNKEL (reference sequence). This CDR3 has 17 amino acids. CDR3 residues: CASSHLAVRGGPNEQYF. The CDR3 DNA sequence: TGTGCCAGCAGCCATTTGGCGGTGCGGGGGGGGCCGAACGAGCAGTACTTC.